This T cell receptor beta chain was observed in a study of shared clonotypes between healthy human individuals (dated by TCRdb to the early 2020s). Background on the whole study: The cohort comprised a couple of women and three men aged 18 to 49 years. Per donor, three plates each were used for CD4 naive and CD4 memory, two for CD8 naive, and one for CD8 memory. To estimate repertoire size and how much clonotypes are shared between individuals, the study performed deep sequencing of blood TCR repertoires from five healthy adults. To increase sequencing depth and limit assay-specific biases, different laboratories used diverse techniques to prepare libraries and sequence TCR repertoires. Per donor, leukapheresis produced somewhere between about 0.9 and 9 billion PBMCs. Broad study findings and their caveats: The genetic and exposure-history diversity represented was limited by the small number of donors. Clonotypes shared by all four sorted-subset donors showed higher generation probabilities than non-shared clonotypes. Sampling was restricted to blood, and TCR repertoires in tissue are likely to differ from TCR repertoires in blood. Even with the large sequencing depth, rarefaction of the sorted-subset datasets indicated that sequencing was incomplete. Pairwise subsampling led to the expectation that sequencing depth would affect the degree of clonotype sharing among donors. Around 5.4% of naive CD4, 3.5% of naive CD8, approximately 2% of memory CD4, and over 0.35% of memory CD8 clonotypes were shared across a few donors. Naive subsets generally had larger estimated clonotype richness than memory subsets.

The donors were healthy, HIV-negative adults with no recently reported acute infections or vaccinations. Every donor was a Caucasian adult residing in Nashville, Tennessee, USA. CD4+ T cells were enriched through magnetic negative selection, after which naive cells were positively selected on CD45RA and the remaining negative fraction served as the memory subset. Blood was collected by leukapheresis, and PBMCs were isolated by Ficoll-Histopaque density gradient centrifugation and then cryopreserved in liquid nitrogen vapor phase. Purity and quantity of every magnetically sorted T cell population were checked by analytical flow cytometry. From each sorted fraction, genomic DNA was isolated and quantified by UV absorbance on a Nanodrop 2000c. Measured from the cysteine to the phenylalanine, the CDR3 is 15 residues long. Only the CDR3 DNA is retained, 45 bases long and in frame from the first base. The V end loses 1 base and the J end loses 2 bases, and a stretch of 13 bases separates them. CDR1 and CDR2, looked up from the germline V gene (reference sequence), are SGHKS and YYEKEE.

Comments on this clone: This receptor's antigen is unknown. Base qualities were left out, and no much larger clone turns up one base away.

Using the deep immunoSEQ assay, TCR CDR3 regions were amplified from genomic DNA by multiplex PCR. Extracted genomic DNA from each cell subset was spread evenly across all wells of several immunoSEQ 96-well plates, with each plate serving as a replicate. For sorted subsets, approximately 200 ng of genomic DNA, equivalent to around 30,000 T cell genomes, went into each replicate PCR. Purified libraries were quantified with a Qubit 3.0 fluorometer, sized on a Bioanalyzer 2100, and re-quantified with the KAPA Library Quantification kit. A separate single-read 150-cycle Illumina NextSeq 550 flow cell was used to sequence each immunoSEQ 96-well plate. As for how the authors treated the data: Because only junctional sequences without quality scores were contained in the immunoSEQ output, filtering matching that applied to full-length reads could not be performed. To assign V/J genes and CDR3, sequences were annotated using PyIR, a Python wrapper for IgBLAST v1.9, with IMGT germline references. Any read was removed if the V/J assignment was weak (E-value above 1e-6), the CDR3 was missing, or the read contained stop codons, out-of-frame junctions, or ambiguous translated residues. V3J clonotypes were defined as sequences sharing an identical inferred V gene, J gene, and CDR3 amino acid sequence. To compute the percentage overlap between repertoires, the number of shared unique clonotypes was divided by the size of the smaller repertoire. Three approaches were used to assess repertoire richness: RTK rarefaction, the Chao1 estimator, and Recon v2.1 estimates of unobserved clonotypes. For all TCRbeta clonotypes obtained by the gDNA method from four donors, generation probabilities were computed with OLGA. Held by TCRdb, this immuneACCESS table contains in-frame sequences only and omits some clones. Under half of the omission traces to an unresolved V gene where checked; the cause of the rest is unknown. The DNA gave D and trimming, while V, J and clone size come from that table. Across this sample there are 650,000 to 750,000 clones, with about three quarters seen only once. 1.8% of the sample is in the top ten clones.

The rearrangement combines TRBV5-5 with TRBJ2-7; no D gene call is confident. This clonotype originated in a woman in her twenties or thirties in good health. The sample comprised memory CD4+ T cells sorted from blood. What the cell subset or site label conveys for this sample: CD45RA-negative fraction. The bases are TGTGCCAGCAGCTTGAGTCAATTTACTCCCTACGAGCAGTACTTC. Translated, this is CASSLSQFTPYEQYF.